Below are 16 T cell receptor beta chains sequenced from a single sample in a study of shared clonotypes between healthy human individuals. Naivety among CD8 cells was defined by CD45RO negativity and positive CCR7 selection, thereby excluding terminally differentiated effector memory CD45RA+ cells. Sequencing was performed with immunoSEQ multiplex PCR; in TCRdb, only in-frame clones are kept and a portion is missing. Of around 2,100,000 clones in the sample, about 95% were seen once. Sequences were obtained from naive CD8+ T cells sorted from blood. The source is a young man in good health.

The rearrangement uses TRBV5-6 and TRBJ2-7; 7 nucleotides align to TRBD1. Germline lookup yields CDR1 SGHDT and CDR2 YYEEEE. The CDR3 has 15 amino acids. Trimming removed 4 bases from V and 4 bases from J; junction bases left unmatched: 11. The CDR3, as DNA: TGTGCCAGCAGCGGACCGGGACAGCCTTTTTACGAGCAGTACTTC. Translation: CASSGPGQPFYEQYF. Full variable domain (missing parts from reference TRBV5-6 and TRBJ2-7): DAGVTQSPTHLIKTRGQQVTLRCSPKSGHDTVSWYQQALGQGPQFIFQYYEEEERQRGNFPDRFSGHQFPNYSSELNVNALLLGDSALYLCASSGPGQPFYEQYFGPGTRLTVT.

This chain joins TRBV11-2 and TRBJ2-1, with no clear D. The CDR3 sequence is 13 residues long. V was clipped by 1 base and J by 7 bases, with 8 bases between them. The V gene's germline CDR1 is SGHAT and CDR2 FQNNGV. The CDR3 here is CASSLAVPNEQFF. As DNA, the CDR3 is TGTGCCAGCAGCTTAGCCGTACCTAATGAGCAGTTCTTC.

This sequence joins TRBV14 and TRBJ2-7; unclear D gene. This CDR3 is 13 amino acids long. Germline CDR1 SGHDN, CDR2 FVKESK. V dropped 3 bases and J dropped 5 bases, with 11 bases sitting between them. CDR3 loop: CASSHPSSHEQYF. The CDR3 region has the DNA TGTGCCAGCAGCCACCCATCTTCCCACGAGCAGTACTTC.

V and J are TRBV6-4 and TRBJ2-3; D call uncertain. The CDR3 contains 13 residues. V shed 7 bases and J shed 1 base, with 9 bases lying between them. Looked up from germline, CDR1 is MRHNA and CDR2 is SNTAGT. The CDR3 DNA reads TGTGCCAGCAAAGAGTCAGGCACAGATACGCAGTATTTT. This gives the protein CASKESGTDTQYF.

CDR3 in DNA: TGTGCCAGCAGTTCCCGGGACAGGGTCACAGATACGCAGTATTTT. Translating gives CASSSRDRVTDTQYF. This sequence joins TRBV28 and TRBJ2-3, with 9 bases lining up with TRBD1. Germline CDR1 MDHEN, CDR2 SYDVKM. After removal of 4 bases from V and 2 bases from J, the junction contained 4 bases not matched to a gene. The CDR3 consists of 15 residues.

About this clone: Other DNA sequences of this sample code for an identical CDR3. The chain links TRBV28 to TRBJ1-5; the D is unclear. Germline V CDR1 and CDR2: MDHEN, SYDVKM. The CDR3 has 12 residues. With 5 bases removed from V and 4 bases from J, the gap between germline ends came to 6 bases. CDR3 sequence: CASSPSNQPQHF. Here the CDR3 DNA reads TGTGCCAGCAGTCCGTCAAATCAGCCCCAGCATTTT.

The DNA of the CDR3 is TGTGCCAGCAGCTCTCCTAGGCGGGAGCTGTTTTTT. Translating it yields CASSSPRRELFF. The rearrangement uses TRBV9 and TRBJ2-2; D is unresolved. The CDR3 length is 12 residues. Germline assignment: CDR1 SGDLS and CDR2 YYNGEE. The V end lost 4 bases, the J end lost 9 bases, and 10 bases lay between the germline ends.

This chain connects TRBV7-6 to TRBJ2-3; TRBD2 matches 8 bases. CDR1 and CDR2 from the germline V gene are SGHVS and FNYEAQ. This CDR3 has 15 residues. Trimming took 5 bases from V and 4 from J; bases not matched to a gene: 8. The CDR3 region is CASSLLAVGSDTQYF. The DNA for the CDR3 is TGTGCCAGCAGCCTACTAGCGGTCGGCTCAGATACGCAGTATTTT.

The chain is built from TRBV5-4 and TRBJ1-2; TRBD1 might be the D (6 bases). V lost 3 bases, J lost 4 bases, and 13 bases lay in between. The germline V gene has CDR1 SGHNT and CDR2 YYREEE (reference sequence). The CDR3 covers 14 residues. CDR3 nucleotide sequence: TGTGCCAGCAGCTCAACAGGGTCCGGCTATGGCTACACCTTC. Protein: CASSSTGSGYGYTF.

The rearrangement links TRBV5-6 to TRBJ2-7; tentative D call: TRBD1 (6 bases). Germline V lookup: CDR1 SGHDT, CDR2 YYEEEE. The CDR3 contains 15 residues. Trimming pared 4 bases from V and 6 bases from J, leaving 20 bases between. CDR3 amino acids: CASSSMDSLFGEQYF. The CDR3 nucleotides read TGTGCCAGCAGCAGTATGGACAGCCTCTTTGGCGAGCAGTACTTC.

The V and J genes are TRBV6-1 and TRBJ1-2; tentatively, D is TRBD1 (5 bases). In germline, CDR1 is MNHNS, CDR2 SASEGT. Trimming took 6 bases from V and 1 from J, leaving 12 bases between them. The CDR3 is 14 amino acids. The CDR3 DNA reads TGTGCCAGCAGCTCCGGGGCCCTTAACTATGGCTACACCTTC. The encoded protein is CASSSGALNYGYTF.

As to this clone: Other DNA sequences from this sample encode an identical CDR3 as well. The CDR3 bases are TGTGCCAGCAGCGTTGGGGACAGAGCCTACGAGCAGTACTTC. Translated, it gives CASSVGDRAYEQYF. V and J are TRBV9 and TRBJ2-7; 7 nucleotides agree with TRBD1. From germline, CDR1 is SGDLS and CDR2 YYNGEE. This CDR3 is 14 amino acids long. Losses at the gene ends were 2 bases for V and 2 bases for J; bases not matched to a gene: 4.

V and J are TRBV11-3 and TRBJ2-6; D perhaps matches TRBD1 (5 bases). V was trimmed by 3 bases and J by 3 bases, leaving 9 bases between them. Germline lookup yields CDR1 SGHNT and CDR2 YENEEA. This CDR3 region has 15 residues. In DNA, the CDR3 is TGTGCCAGCAGCTTCACAGGCTTTGGGGCCAACGTCCTGACTTTC. Its translation: CASSFTGFGANVLTF.

The CDR3 nucleotides read TGCGCCAGCAGCTTGCAGATAGCGGGTTTAAAAGAGACCCAGTACTTC. Amino acid sequence: CASSLQIAGLKETQYF. This chain joins TRBV5-1 and TRBJ2-5; 7 bases are shared with TRBD2. Germline CDR1 SGHRS, CDR2 YFSETQ. The CDR3 has 16 amino acids. V trimming: 1 base; J trimming: 3 bases; junction bases outside the gene matches: 9.

This clone was recorded only once. The chain joins TRBV6-4 to TRBJ1-1; no firm D call. The V end lost 2 bases, the J end lost 4 bases, and 11 bases lay between the germline ends. The germline gives CDR1 MRHNA, CDR2 SNTAGT. The CDR3 loop spans 14 amino acids. The CDR3 DNA follows: TGTGCCAGCAGTGACGGGCCGGACCGCACTGAAGCTTTCTTT. As protein: CASSDGPDRTEAFF.

The V and J genes are TRBV9 and TRBJ2-7; 9 bases fit TRBD2. The germline gives CDR1 SGDLS, CDR2 YYNGEE. Trimming removed 3 bases from V and 5 bases from J; junction bases left unmatched: 6. The CDR3 extends over 14 amino acids. The CDR3 reads CASSASGNINEQYF. The CDR3, as DNA: TGTGCCAGCAGCGCTAGCGGGAATATCAACGAGCAGTACTTC.